The following is a T cell receptor beta chain sequence with its context. These data originate in a study of blood T cell repertoires in COVID-19. The method was immunoSEQ multiplex PCR; TCRdb's version includes in-frame clones alone and lacks a portion of them. The sample records hundreds of thousands of clones, roughly 80% being singletons. The source is a man at least 80 years old with acute or convalescent COVID-19. Sequenced sample: peripheral blood.

The CDR3 nucleotides are TGTGCCAGCAGTTTTTCGAGCTTCACAGATACGCAGTATTTT. Its translation is CASSFSSFTDTQYF. The J gene is TRBJ2-3, the V gene TRBV28; unclear D gene. The CDR3 is made up of 14 amino acids. Looked up from germline, CDR1 is MDHEN and CDR2 is SYDVKM. The V end was cut by 3 bases, the J end by 2 bases, with 9 bases between.